What follows are 18 T cell receptor beta chains derived from one specimen sequenced in a study of blood T cell repertoires in COVID-19. Sequenced by immunoSEQ multiplex PCR; TCRdb stores in-frame clones only, minus some. The sample holds more than 200,000 clones, more than 85% seen once. Sequencing was performed on peripheral blood. The receptor set was obtained from a woman aged 60-70 years with COVID-19, enrolled during active disease.

The V call is TRBV5-4, the J call TRBJ1-2; D possibly corresponds to TRBD1 (6 bases). Germline V CDR1 and CDR2: SGHNT, YYREEE (reference sequence). The length of the CDR3 is 15 residues. V lost 6 bases to trimming and J lost 4 bases, with 19 bases between them. The CDR3 loop is CASTPGGQGSYGYTF. CDR3 DNA: TGTGCCAGCACCCCGGGGGGGCAGGGTAGCTATGGCTACACCTTC.

The rearrangement links TRBV11-2 to TRBJ2-7; tentatively, D is TRBD2 (5 bases). Trimming removed 3 bases at V and 0 bases at J, with 12 bases between. CDR3 length equals 15 residues. Germline values: CDR1 SGHAT, CDR2 FQNNGV. CDR3 sequence: CASSFRTGSSYEQYF. The DNA of the CDR3 is TGTGCCAGCAGCTTCCGGACGGGGAGCTCCTACGAGCAGTACTTC. Full variable domain (rest looked up from reference TRBV11-2 and TRBJ2-7): EAGVAQSPRYKIIEKRQSVAFWCNPISGHATLYWYQQILGQGPKLLIQFQNNGVVDDSQLPKDRFSAERLKGVDSTLKIQPAKLEDSAVYLCASSFRTGSSYEQYFGPGTRLTVT.

This clone showed up just a few times. The chain has TRBV12-3 or TRBV12-4 and TRBJ2-7, with 7 bases lining up with TRBD1. The CDR3 contains 13 residues. V dropped 6 bases and J dropped 2; count of bases not matched to a gene: 4. CDR3 DNA sequence: TGTGCCAGCAGGCGCACAGGGGCCTACGAGCAGTACTTC. It specifies CASRRTGAYEQYF.

This clone was detected only a few times. The chain carries TRBV6-5 and TRBJ2-7, with TRBD2 identical over 9 bases. The CDR3 has 14 residues. Germline trimming cut 0 bases from V and 4 bases from J; bases unmatched to any gene: 1. Germline V gene sequence: CDR1 MNHEY, CDR2 SVGAGI. This chain's CDR3 is CASSYSLAGYEQYF. CDR3 nucleotides: TGTGCCAGCAGTTACTCGCTAGCGGGGTACGAGCAGTACTTC.

The rearrangement joins TRBV14 to TRBJ2-1, with D possibly being TRBD2 (5 bases). CDR1 is SGHDN and CDR2 is FVKESK in the germline V gene. Trimming stripped 1 base from V and 12 bases from J, with 22 bases between. This CDR3 contains 16 residues. The CDR3 bases are TGTGCCAGCAGCCAAGGGGGAAGAGACTGGGCGGAGGTGCAGTTCTTC. The encoded protein is CASSQGGRDWAEVQFF.

The CDR3, as DNA: TGCGCCAGCAGCCTCCCTGGGGGGGGTCGGGGAGAGACCCAGTACTTC. The encoded protein is CASSLPGGGRGETQYF. The chain carries TRBV5-1 and TRBJ2-5, with 7 bases lining up with TRBD2. This CDR3 is built from 16 residues. The V gene's germline CDR1 is SGHRS and CDR2 YFSETQ. V lost 4 bases to trimming and J lost 4 bases; unmatched junction nucleotides: 13.

This chain links TRBV3-1 (or the pseudogene TRBV3-2) with TRBJ2-2; 12 bases line up with TRBD2. CDR1 LGHDT and CDR2 YNNKEL come from the germline V gene (reference sequence). The CDR3 is 20 residues long. The junction had 19 bases not matched to a gene; V was cut back by 6 bases and J by 5 bases. CDR3 nucleotides: TGTGCCAGCAGTTTAGTTAACTGCCCCCCCGGACTAGCGGGGACCGGGGAGCTGTTTTTT. Translated, it gives CASSLVNCPPGLAGTGELFF.

The CDR3 reads CASSKRQATNTEAFF. In DNA form, the CDR3 reads TGCGCCAGCAGCAAAAGACAGGCGACGAACACTGAAGCTTTCTTT. The V call is TRBV5-1, the J call TRBJ1-1; TRBD1 might be the D (6 bases). Trimming cost V 4 bases and J 1 base, with 14 bases left between them. Germline CDR1 SGHRS, CDR2 YFSETQ. The length of the CDR3 is 15 residues.

The chain employs TRBV2 and TRBJ1-5; D is uncertain. The CDR3 contains 14 residues. Germline values: CDR1 SNHLY, CDR2 FYNNEI. V shed 6 bases and J shed 4 bases, with 13 bases lying between them. The CDR3, as DNA: TGTGCCAGCAGGGCAGGTTATCGAAATCAGCCCCAGCATTTT. It translates to CASRAGYRNQPQHF. Full variable domain (outside the CDR3, taken from reference TRBV2 and TRBJ1-5): EPEVTQTPSHQVTQMGQEVILRCVPISNHLYFYWYRQILGQKVEFLVSFYNNEISEKSEIFDDQFSVERPDGSNFTLKIRSTKLEDSAMYFCASRAGYRNQPQHFGDGTRLSIL.

The J gene is TRBJ2-1, the V gene TRBV28; TRBD1 agrees at 9 bases. Germline V CDR1 and CDR2: MDHEN, SYDVKM. The V and J ends lost 8 bases and 4 bases, in that order; junction bases with no gene match: 6. CDR3 length: 14 amino acids. The CDR3 reads CASAGQGRYNEQFF. CDR3 nucleotide sequence: TGTGCCAGCGCTGGACAGGGGCGATACAATGAGCAGTTCTTC.

The CDR3 DNA reads TGTGCCAGCAGCGTAGTGTCTAGCGGGAGTAATGAGCAGTTCTTC. It yields the protein CASSVVSSGSNEQFF. J is TRBJ2-1 and V is TRBV9; 10 nucleotides match TRBD2. The germline gives CDR1 SGDLS, CDR2 YYNGEE. This CDR3 spans 15 amino acids. The V gene end was trimmed by 0 bases and the J gene end by 7 bases; junction bases not matched to a gene: 4.

The CDR3 nucleotides are TGCGCCAGCAGCACCGGGCTAAGGGAGGAGACCCAGTACTTC. Amino acid sequence: CASSTGLREETQYF. The chain employs TRBV5-1 and TRBJ2-5, with D possibly TRBD2 on 5 matching bases. Germline CDR1 SGHRS, CDR2 YFSETQ. Deletions cut 4 bases from V and 5 bases from J, with 15 bases between. The CDR3 covers 14 residues.

The V gene is TRBV9, the J gene TRBJ2-7; 9 bases are a match to TRBD1. Germline trimming cut 0 bases from V and 4 bases from J; bases unmatched to any gene: 5. This CDR3 region has 15 residues. Germline CDR1 and CDR2: SGDLS and YYNGEE. The chain's CDR3 is CASSVGGTGTYEQYF. CDR3 sequence (DNA): TGTGCCAGCAGCGTAGGAGGGACAGGGACTTACGAGCAGTACTTC. Drawing the rest from reference TRBV9 and TRBJ2-7, the complete variable domain is DSGVTQTPKHLITATGQRVTLRCSPRSGDLSVYWYQQSLDQGLQFLIQYYNGEERAKGNILERFSAQQFPDLHSELNLSSLELGDSALYFCASSVGGTGTYEQYFGPGTRLTVT.

This chain connects TRBV5-1 to TRBJ1-4; 9 positions agree with TRBD1. The CDR3 loop spans 18 amino acids. The trim removed 4 bases at V and 3 bases at J, leaving 13 bases unmatched. CDR1 SGHRS and CDR2 YFSETQ come from the germline V gene. The CDR3 sequence is CASSRTGTGRIPNEKLFF. CDR3 DNA: TGCGCCAGCAGCAGAACCGGGACAGGGCGGATTCCTAATGAAAAACTGTTTTTT. Based on the CDR3 plus reference TRBV5-1 and TRBJ1-4, the full variable domain is KAGVTQTPRYLIKTRGQQVTLSCSPISGHRSVSWYQQTPGQGLQFLFEYFSETQRNKGNFPGRFSGRQFSNSRSEMNVSTLELGDSALYLCASSRTGTGRIPNEKLFFGSGTQLSVL.

V is TRBV4-3 and J is TRBJ2-7, with D unclear. The germline gives CDR1 LGHNA, CDR2 YSLEER. CDR3 length: 14 amino acids. Trimming removed 1 base from V and 3 bases from J, with 10 bases in between. The CDR3 here is CASSQARGSYEQYF. The CDR3 DNA reads TGCGCCAGCAGCCAAGCTCGCGGCAGCTACGAGCAGTACTTC.

V is TRBV9 and J is TRBJ2-3; D not certain. CDR1 and CDR2 (germline): SGDLS, YYNGEE. Trimming removed 4 bases at V and 4 bases at J, with 10 bases between. This CDR3 is 13 amino acids long. CDR3 region: CASSSRFSDTQYF. The CDR3 coding sequence is TGTGCCAGCAGCTCGCGATTCTCAGATACGCAGTATTTT.

The genes are TRBV6-2 or TRBV6-3 and TRBJ2-3; 13 positions match TRBD2. CDR3 size: 17 residues. Germline trimming cut 2 bases from V and 2 bases from J; bases unmatched to any gene: 4. Germline loops: CDR1 MNHEY, CDR2 SVGEGT. CDR3 sequence: CASSYEGTSGITDTQYF. The CDR3 DNA reads as TGTGCCAGCAGTTACGAGGGGACTAGCGGGATCACAGATACGCAGTATTTT.

V usage is TRBV19 and J usage is TRBJ2-3; 8 nucleotides align to TRBD2. The CDR3 extends over 17 amino acids. The V and J ends lost 4 bases and 4 bases, in that order; junction bases with no gene match: 13. Germline values: CDR1 LNHDA, CDR2 SQIVND (reference sequence). The CDR3 DNA reads TGTGCCAGTAGTAAAATTAGCGGGACCCTTGTGTCAGATACGCAGTATTTT. Translation gives CASSKISGTLVSDTQYF.